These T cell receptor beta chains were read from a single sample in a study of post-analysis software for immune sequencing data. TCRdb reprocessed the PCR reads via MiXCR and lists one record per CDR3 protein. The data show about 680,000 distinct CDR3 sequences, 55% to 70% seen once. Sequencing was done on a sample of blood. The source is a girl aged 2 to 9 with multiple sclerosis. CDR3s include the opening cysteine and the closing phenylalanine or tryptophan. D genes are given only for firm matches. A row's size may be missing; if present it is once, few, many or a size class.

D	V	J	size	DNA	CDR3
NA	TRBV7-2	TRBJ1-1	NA	TGTGCCAGCAGCTTGTGGGGAGATGAAGCTTTCTTT	CASSLWGDEAFF
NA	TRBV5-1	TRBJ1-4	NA	TGCGCCAGCAGCAACGACGGGACTAATGAAAAACTGTTTTTT	CASSNDGTNEKLFF
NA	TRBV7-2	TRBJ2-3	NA	TGTGCCAGCAGCTTAGTTCTATCGGGGGTTGCAGATACGCAGTATTTT	CASSLVLSGVADTQYF
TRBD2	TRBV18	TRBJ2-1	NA	TGTGCCAGCTCACGGACTAGCGGATTTAACAATGAGCAGTTCTTC	CASSRTSGFNNEQFF
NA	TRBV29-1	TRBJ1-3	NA	TGCAGCGTTATAAGCAGGAGCTCTGGAAACACCATATATTTT	CSVISRSSGNTIYF
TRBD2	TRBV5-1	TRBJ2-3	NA	TGCGCCAGCAGCTTGCCTTTACTAGCGGGAGCCCGTTTTGGTCGCACAGATACGCAGTATTTT	CASSLPLLAGARFGRTDTQYF
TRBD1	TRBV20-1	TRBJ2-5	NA	TGCAGTGCTAGGGCTTCGGGACAGGGTGAGACCCAGTACTTC	CSARASGQGETQYF
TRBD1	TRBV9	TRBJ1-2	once	TGTGCCAGCAGCGTAAGGACAGGGTACAGCTATGGCTACACCTTC	CASSVRTGYSYGYTF
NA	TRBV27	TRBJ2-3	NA	TGTGCCAGCAGTTTGGGTTTCTCAGATACGCAGTATTTT	CASSLGFSDTQYF
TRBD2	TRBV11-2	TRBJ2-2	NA	TGTGCCAGCAGCCTTGGACTAGCGGGAGGGGGGGAGCTGTTTTTT	CASSLGLAGGGELFF
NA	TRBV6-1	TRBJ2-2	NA	TGTGCCAGCAGCCGAACCGGAGGGTCCATCAGCCCCGGGGAGCTGTTTTTT	CASSRTGGSISPGELFF
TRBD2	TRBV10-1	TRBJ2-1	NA	TGCGCCAGCAGTCCCGAGACGGGGAGGGAGGGCCTGGATGAGCAGTTCTTC	CASSPETGREGLDEQFF
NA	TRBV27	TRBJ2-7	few	TGTGCCACCCGGGACATGAGCACCTACGAGCAGTACTTC	CATRDMSTYEQYF
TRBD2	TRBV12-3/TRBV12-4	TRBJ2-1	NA	TGCGCCAGCAGTTTGATAAGACTAGCGATAAGTGAGCAGTTCTTC	CASSLIRLAISEQFF
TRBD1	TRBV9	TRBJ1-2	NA	TGTGCCAGCAGCGTAGCCGGGACAGGGGGCGCGGGCTACACCTTC	CASSVAGTGGAGYTF
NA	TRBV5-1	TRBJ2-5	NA	TGCGCCAGCAGCTTGGCCATGGGGCAAGAGACCCAGTACTTC	CASSLAMGQETQYF
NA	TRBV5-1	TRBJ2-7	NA	TGCGCCAGCAGCTTGGTCGGGGGTGAGGAGCAGTACTTC	CASSLVGGEEQYF